A single sample gave rise to the 12 T cell receptor beta chains below, sequenced in a study of blood T cell repertoires in COVID-19. Produced via immunoSEQ multiplex PCR; TCRdb's table is partial and in-frame only. This sample has about 140,000 clones, with around 88% found just once. The sequenced sample was peripheral blood. The receptors were sampled from a woman aged 55-69 years with acute or convalescent COVID-19.

The genes are TRBV3-1 (or the pseudogene TRBV3-2) and TRBJ2-5; TRBD2 agrees at 12 bases. The trim removed 4 bases at V and 4 bases at J, leaving 7 bases unmatched. In germline, CDR1 is LGHDT, CDR2 YNNKEL (reference sequence). The CDR3 covers 16 residues. The CDR3 DNA reads as TGTGCCAGCAGCCCGGAACTACTAGCGGGGGGAGAGACCCAGTACTTC. Protein: CASSPELLAGGETQYF.

The CDR3 DNA reads as TGTGCCAGCAGCTTGGCCCTGCAGGATTCTAACTATGGCTACACCTTC. Residues: CASSLALQDSNYGYTF. V is TRBV5-4 and J is TRBJ1-2; no reliable D call. Trimming left V 0 bases short and J 0 bases short, with 12 bases between. The CDR3 is 16 residues long. Germline CDR1 reads SGHNT; CDR2 reads YYREEE (reference sequence).

This chain joins TRBV11-2 and TRBJ1-1; D is ambiguous. Germline CDR1 is SGHAT and CDR2 is FQNNGV. V was trimmed by 5 bases and J by 3 bases, leaving 4 bases between them. The CDR3 has 11 residues. The CDR3: CASSPYTEAFF. The CDR3 nucleotides are TGTGCCAGCAGCCCTTACACTGAAGCTTTCTTT.

The chain links TRBV27 to TRBJ1-1; D is ambiguous. V was shortened by 2 bases and J by 5 bases, with 12 bases between the two germline ends. Germline CDR1 and CDR2: MNHEY and SMNVEV (reference sequence). This CDR3 has 14 residues. The CDR3 sequence: CASSLKEGWTEAFF. The DNA for the CDR3 is TGTGCCAGCAGTTTAAAGGAGGGTTGGACTGAAGCTTTCTTT.

The chain uses TRBV9 and TRBJ2-3; 8 positions match TRBD1. The CDR3 is 15 amino acids. V shed 0 bases and J 2 bases; nucleotides not matched to a gene: 2. CDR1 and CDR2 (germline): SGDLS, YYNGEE. This chain's CDR3 is CASSVGTGPTDTQYF. The DNA for the CDR3 is TGTGCCAGCAGCGTAGGGACAGGGCCCACAGATACGCAGTATTTT.

This clone was detected a few times. J is TRBJ2-7 and V is TRBV9; 14 bases fit TRBD2. This CDR3 spans 15 amino acids. CDR1 is SGDLS and CDR2 is YYNGEE in the germline V gene. The ends lost 2 bases at V and 3 bases at J; junction bases unmatched: 1. The CDR3 spells CASSVGTSGGYEQYF. The DNA for the CDR3 is TGTGCCAGCAGCGTCGGGACTAGCGGGGGCTACGAGCAGTACTTC.

The J gene is TRBJ2-7, the V gene TRBV2, with 8 bases lining up with TRBD1. This CDR3 has 13 amino acids. Germline values: CDR1 SNHLY, CDR2 FYNNEI. V lost 6 bases, J lost 7 bases, and 8 bases stayed unmatched. Here the CDR3 reads CASSLGQVGEQYF. The CDR3 DNA sequence: TGTGCCAGCAGCTTGGGACAGGTGGGAGAGCAGTACTTC.

DNA for the CDR3: TGTGCCAGCACTTCGGGTTACGAGCAGTACTTC. Its translation is CASTSGYEQYF. The V call is TRBV6-5, the J call TRBJ2-7; D remains ambiguous. Per germline, CDR1 MNHEY and CDR2 SVGAGI. V lost 7 bases to trimming and J lost 4 bases, with 8 bases between them. The CDR3 totals 11 residues.

The chain is built from TRBV18 and TRBJ1-1; 8 bases fit TRBD1. In germline, CDR1 is KGHSH, CDR2 LQKENI. The CDR3 covers 16 residues. The junction had 14 bases not matched to a gene; V was cut back by 3 bases and J by 8 bases. In DNA form, the CDR3 reads TGTGCCAGCTCACCCTCATCCCAGGGGGCCGGCGGCGAAGCTTTCTTT. Encoded protein: CASSPSSQGAGGEAFF. Combining the CDR3 with reference TRBV18 and TRBJ1-1 gives the whole variable domain NAGVMQNPRHLVRRRGQEARLRCSPMKGHSHVYWYRQLPEEGLKFMVYLQKENIIDESGMPKERFSAEFPKEGPSILRIQQVVRGDSAAYFCASSPSSQGAGGEAFFGQGTRLTVV.

The rearrangement links TRBV24-1 to TRBJ1-5; TRBD1 aligns across 8 bases. Germline V gives CDR1 KGHDR, CDR2 SFDVKD. The CDR3 consists of 15 residues. After removal of 3 bases from V and 9 bases from J, the junction contained 9 bases not matched to a gene. CDR3 nucleotides: TGTGCCACCAGTGATCATTCAGGGGGCCTGCGGCCCCAGCATTTT. Amino acid sequence: CATSDHSGGLRPQHF.

The V gene is TRBV7-9, the J gene TRBJ1-2; D is possibly TRBD1 (6 bases). The CDR3 contains 15 residues. V lost 1 base, J lost 7 bases, and 16 bases lay in between. Per the germline V gene, CDR1 is SEHNR and CDR2 is FQNEAQ (reference sequence). The CDR3 spells CASSLVATGVAGYTF. For the CDR3, the DNA is TGTGCCAGCAGCTTAGTGGCGACAGGTGTGGCTGGCTACACCTTC.

V usage is TRBV18 and J usage is TRBJ2-1; TRBD2 might be the D (7 bases). Germline V gene sequence: CDR1 KGHSH, CDR2 LQKENI. Trimming stripped 1 base from V and 8 bases from J, with 15 bases between. The CDR3 has 15 amino acids. Here the CDR3 DNA reads TGTGCCAGCTCACCACAGGGAGGGGGTTTCGATGAGCAGTTCTTC. Translating it yields CASSPQGGGFDEQFF.